A selection of T cell receptor beta chains follows, all from one sample in a study of T cells in Graves' hyperthyroidism and ophthalmopathy. TCRdb reanalysed the multiplex PCR reads using MiXCR and keeps one entry per CDR3 protein. The data contain about 600,000 distinct CDR3 sequences, approximately 14% of them seen just once; the ten biggest clones take up 6.5% to 9%. Sequenced sample: blood. The receptors stem from a woman aged 18-29 years with Graves' ophthalmopathy. Both conserved end residues are part of each CDR3. Each record gives: CDR3 length, V gene, clone size, D gene, J gene, CDR3 protein, CDR3 DNA. D genes are given only for firm matches. Size is stated for part of the rows, as once, few or many counts, or as a class when the clone is expanded.

len: 13
v_gene: TRBV6-6
abundance: many
d_gene: NA
j_gene: TRBJ2-7
CDR3aa: CASSYKGSFEQYF
CDR3nt: TGTGCCAGCAGTTACAAAGGGTCCTTCGAGCAGTACTTC

len: 19
v_gene: TRBV28
abundance: many
d_gene: NA
j_gene: TRBJ2-1
CDR3aa: CASSLLAAKTQTPYNEQFF
CDR3nt: TGTGCCAGCAGTTTATTGGCGGCTAAGACCCAAACCCCCTACAATGAGCAGTTCTTC

len: 17
v_gene: TRBV27
abundance: NA
d_gene: TRBD2
j_gene: TRBJ2-7
CDR3aa: CASSGRTSGRGGYEQYF
CDR3nt: TGTGCCAGCAGTGGCCGGACTAGCGGGAGGGGAGGCTACGAGCAGTACTTC

len: 14
v_gene: TRBV20-1
abundance: many
d_gene: NA
j_gene: TRBJ1-2
CDR3aa: CSANRVGAGYGYTF
CDR3nt: TGCAGTGCCAACCGTGTGGGGGCAGGGTATGGCTACACCTTC

len: 16
v_gene: TRBV29-1
abundance: many
d_gene: TRBD2
j_gene: TRBJ2-3
CDR3aa: CSVDASGTSGGDTQYF
CDR3nt: TGCAGCGTTGACGCCTCCGGGACTAGCGGGGGAGATACGCAGTATTTT

len: 14
v_gene: TRBV7-2
abundance: few
d_gene: NA
j_gene: TRBJ1-4
CDR3aa: CASSSQGGSEKLFF
CDR3nt: TGTGCCAGCAGCTCACAGGGCGGTTCTGAAAAACTGTTTTTT

len: 15
v_gene: TRBV27
abundance: many
d_gene: TRBD1
j_gene: TRBJ2-7
CDR3aa: CASNPVRGTVYEQYF
CDR3nt: TGTGCCAGCAATCCCGTCCGTGGGACAGTCTACGAGCAGTACTTC

len: 15
v_gene: TRBV2
abundance: many
d_gene: NA
j_gene: TRBJ2-7
CDR3aa: CASSERATAPPGQYF
CDR3nt: TGTGCCAGCAGTGAAAGGGCGACCGCCCCCCCCGGGCAGTACTTC

len: 16
v_gene: TRBV12-3/TRBV12-4
abundance: many
d_gene: TRBD2
j_gene: TRBJ2-3
CDR3aa: CASTSGTSGSTDTQYF
CDR3nt: TGTGCCAGCACTTCCGGGACTAGCGGGAGCACAGATACGCAGTATTTT

len: 18
v_gene: TRBV9
abundance: NA
d_gene: NA
j_gene: TRBJ2-3
CDR3aa: CASSPRGEFLFPTDTQYF
CDR3nt: TGTGCCAGCAGCCCCCGGGGAGAGTTTCTTTTTCCCACAGATACGCAGTATTTT

len: 15
v_gene: TRBV7-3
abundance: NA
d_gene: NA
j_gene: TRBJ2-1
CDR3aa: CASSLRINSYNEQFF
CDR3nt: TGTGCCAGCAGCTTAAGGATTAACTCCTACAATGAGCAGTTCTTC

len: 16
v_gene: TRBV28
abundance: NA
d_gene: TRBD2
j_gene: TRBJ2-5
CDR3aa: CASSFSSGRGQETQYF
CDR3nt: TGTGCCAGCAGTTTCTCTAGCGGGAGGGGTCAAGAGACCCAGTACTTC

len: 16
v_gene: TRBV6-8
abundance: few
d_gene: TRBD2
j_gene: TRBJ2-2
CDR3aa: CASSYGTSGRAWELFF
CDR3nt: TGTGCCAGCAGTTACGGGACTAGCGGGAGGGCCTGGGAGCTGTTTTTT

len: 13
v_gene: TRBV27
abundance: many
d_gene: NA
j_gene: TRBJ2-5
CDR3aa: CASTPPNRETQYF
CDR3nt: TGTGCCAGCACCCCCCCCAATCGAGAGACCCAGTACTTC

len: 12
v_gene: TRBV5-8
abundance: many
d_gene: NA
j_gene: TRBJ1-2
CDR3aa: CASRDREYGYTF
CDR3nt: TGTGCCAGCAGGGACAGAGAATATGGCTACACCTTC

len: 15
v_gene: TRBV6-1
abundance: few
d_gene: TRBD1
j_gene: TRBJ1-2
CDR3aa: CASSEAGQGDSGYTF
CDR3nt: TGTGCCAGCAGTGAAGCAGGACAGGGAGATTCTGGCTACACCTTC

len: 13
v_gene: TRBV11-2
abundance: few
d_gene: NA
j_gene: TRBJ2-5
CDR3aa: CASSTGTQETQYF
CDR3nt: TGTGCCAGCAGCACTGGGACTCAAGAGACCCAGTACTTC

len: 17
v_gene: TRBV11-3
abundance: few
d_gene: TRBD2
j_gene: TRBJ2-6
CDR3aa: CASSPGAGGPGANVLTF
CDR3nt: TGTGCCAGCAGCCCTGGGGCGGGGGGACCTGGGGCCAACGTCCTGACTTTC

len: 15
v_gene: TRBV20-1
abundance: many
d_gene: TRBD2
j_gene: TRBJ2-1
CDR3aa: CSARTSGSSYNEQFF
CDR3nt: TGCAGTGCTAGGACTAGCGGAAGCTCCTACAATGAGCAGTTCTTC

len: 16
v_gene: TRBV4-2
abundance: many
d_gene: NA
j_gene: TRBJ2-1
CDR3aa: CASSPHSGSSYNEQFF
CDR3nt: TGTGCCAGCAGCCCTCATAGCGGCAGCTCCTACAATGAGCAGTTCTTC

len: 14
v_gene: TRBV7-2
abundance: many
d_gene: NA
j_gene: TRBJ1-1
CDR3aa: CASSLGLQRREAFF
CDR3nt: TGTGCCAGCAGCTTAGGGCTACAGCGGCGTGAAGCTTTCTTT

len: 14
v_gene: TRBV6-5
abundance: few
d_gene: TRBD1
j_gene: TRBJ2-4
CDR3aa: CASSSDRAENIQYF
CDR3nt: TGTGCCAGCAGTTCGGACAGGGCCGAAAACATTCAGTACTTC

len: 14
v_gene: TRBV6-2/TRBV6-3
abundance: many
d_gene: NA
j_gene: TRBJ2-1
CDR3aa: CASRPNGGYNEQFF
CDR3nt: TGTGCCAGCAGGCCAAACGGCGGCTACAATGAGCAGTTCTTC

len: 15
v_gene: TRBV27
abundance: many
d_gene: NA
j_gene: TRBJ1-1
CDR3aa: CASSLGLGFGTEAFF
CDR3nt: TGTGCCAGCAGTTTAGGGCTTGGTTTCGGAACTGAAGCTTTCTTT

len: 21
v_gene: TRBV2
abundance: many
d_gene: TRBD2
j_gene: TRBJ2-1
CDR3aa: CASSHGGPGRGSGSSYNEQFF
CDR3nt: TGTGCCAGCAGTCATGGAGGGCCGGGACGGGGAAGCGGGAGCTCCTACAATGAGCAGTTCTTC

len: 14
v_gene: TRBV3-1
abundance: many
d_gene: TRBD2
j_gene: TRBJ2-3
CDR3aa: CASSSGGDTDTQYF
CDR3nt: TGTGCCAGCAGCTCGGGGGGGGACACAGATACGCAGTATTTT

len: 13
v_gene: TRBV20-1
abundance: many
d_gene: NA
j_gene: TRBJ2-1
CDR3aa: CSASGSAYNEQFF
CDR3nt: TGCAGTGCTAGCGGGAGTGCCTACAATGAGCAGTTCTTC

len: 14
v_gene: TRBV2
abundance: few
d_gene: TRBD1
j_gene: TRBJ2-5
CDR3aa: CASTTQQGQETQYF
CDR3nt: TGTGCCAGCACCACCCAACAGGGGCAAGAGACCCAGTACTTC

len: 13
v_gene: TRBV6-1
abundance: many
d_gene: NA
j_gene: TRBJ2-5
CDR3aa: CASHTLSEETQYF
CDR3nt: TGTGCCAGCCATACACTATCAGAGGAGACCCAGTACTTC

len: 16
v_gene: TRBV28
abundance: many
d_gene: NA
j_gene: TRBJ2-7
CDR3aa: CASSSKPGPKTYEQYF
CDR3nt: TGTGCCAGCAGTTCCAAGCCGGGACCAAAAACCTACGAGCAGTACTTC